These 5 T cell receptor beta chains were sequenced from one sample in a study of Ad26.COV2.S vaccination and SARS-CoV-2 variants. The treatment was: roughly 19 received Ad26.COV2.S at low or high dose, single or two shots; about 5 received placebo; per-sample allocation not given. Specimens were obtained on day 63 following the first vaccine or placebo injection. Clones were read by immunoSEQ multiplex PCR, and TCRdb kept only the in-frame ones, dropping some. The data hold approximately 300,000 clones, with around 83% observed a single time. Sequenced here: peripheral blood, sampled in a trial of Ad26.COV2.S vaccine versus placebo. These receptors originate from a person aged 18-60 years who received the Ad26.COV2.S COVID-19 vaccine or a placebo.

The V call is TRBV5-1, the J call TRBJ2-1; 7 nucleotides agree with TRBD1. In germline, CDR1 is SGHRS, CDR2 YFSETQ. V shed 4 bases and J 8 bases; nucleotides not matched to a gene: 18. CDR3 size: 17 residues. The CDR3, as DNA: TGCGCCAGCAGCGGCTCCTTAGACAGGGCCGTTCCCCATGAGCAGTTCTTC. Its translation is CASSGSLDRAVPHEQFF.

The rearrangement links TRBV4-3 to TRBJ2-3; D is ambiguous. This CDR3 is 16 amino acids long. Germline V gene sequence: CDR1 LGHNA, CDR2 YSLEER. With 1 base removed from V and 0 bases from J, the gap between germline ends came to 11 bases. The CDR3 nucleotides read TGCGCCAGCAGCCAAGTGGGTTCAACTAGCACAGATACGCAGTATTTT. Encoded protein: CASSQVGSTSTDTQYF.

Details on this clone: The sample contains more than one DNA sequence encoding this CDR3. The chain links TRBV7-2 to TRBJ2-7; D remains unclear. The CDR3 is 13 residues long. Germline CDR1 and CDR2: SGHTA and FQGNSA. With 0 bases removed from V and 1 base from J, the gap between germline ends came to 4 bases. CDR3 sequence: CASSLAVSYEQYF. In DNA form, the CDR3 reads TGTGCCAGCAGCTTAGCGGTTTCCTACGAGCAGTACTTC.

The chain recombines TRBV5-4 with TRBJ1-3, with a possible D match to TRBD1 (5 bases). CDR3 size: 16 residues. Germline assignment: CDR1 SGHNT and CDR2 YYREEE (reference sequence). The V end lost 1 base, the J end lost 0 bases, and 11 bases lay between the germline ends. The chain's CDR3 is CASSLQRGRSGNTIYF. DNA of the CDR3: TGTGCCAGCAGCTTGCAAAGGGGCCGCTCTGGAAACACCATATATTTT.

The chain joins TRBV7-9 to TRBJ2-1; D not resolved. This CDR3 has 14 amino acids. The germline CDR1 and CDR2 sequences are SEHNR and FQNEAQ (reference sequence). Between the trimmed V and J ends, which lost 3 bases and 0 bases, there was a span of 6 bases. CDR3 sequence reads: CASSLGSSYNEQFF. As DNA, the CDR3 is TGTGCCAGCAGCTTGGGTAGCTCCTACAATGAGCAGTTCTTC. Combining the CDR3 with reference TRBV7-9 and TRBJ2-1 gives the whole variable domain DTGVSQNPRHKITKRGQNVTFRCDPISEHNRLYWYRQTLGQGPEFLTYFQNEAQLEKSRLLSDRFSAERPKGSFSTLEIQRTEQGDSAMYLCASSLGSSYNEQFFGPGTRLTVL.